This is a list of T cell receptor beta chains from one sample in a study of radiation and T cells in renal cell carcinoma. This table comes from immunoSEQ multiplex PCR, and its TCRdb copy is limited to in-frame clones, with some not included. This sample has approximately 90,000 clones, with about 88% found just once. Sequencing used blood, obtained from a patient whose treatment included radiotherapy and nephrectomy. These receptors were obtained from a man over 45 with renal cell carcinoma. Both conserved end residues are part of each CDR3. D genes are given only for firm matches. The size entry is marked missing in some rows and otherwise reads once, few, many or a size class.

V gene	J gene	D gene	clone size	CDR3 DNA	CDR3 protein
TRBV19	TRBJ2-1	TRBD2	.	TGTGCCAGTAGTGTAACTAGCGGGAGTGAGCAGTTCTTC	CASSVTSGSEQFF
TRBV10-3	TRBJ1-1	TRBD1	.	TGTGCCATCACCGACAGGGTGAACACTGAAGCTTTCTTT	CAITDRVNTEAFF
TRBV28	TRBJ1-1	.	.	TGTGCCAGCATCGAACCCGGCGGGAACACTGAAGCTTTCTTT	CASIEPGGNTEAFF
TRBV27	TRBJ2-3	.	.	TGTGCCAGCAGTTTAAAAGACCCGAGGGGCACAGATACGCAGTATTTT	CASSLKDPRGTDTQYF
TRBV7-2	TRBJ1-3	.	.	TGTGCCAGCAGCTCCAGTGTCTCTGGAAACACCATATATTTT	CASSSSVSGNTIYF
TRBV4-1	TRBJ2-3	TRBD2	.	TGCGCCAGCAGCCAAGATCGCAGCGGGACGGGAGGACTGACTGATACGCAGTATTTT	CASSQDRSGTGGLTDTQYF
TRBV25-1	TRBJ1-5	.	.	TGTGCCAGCAGTGATAACAGGGCCCAGCATTTT	CASSDNRAQHF
TRBV7-3	TRBJ2-5	TRBD2	.	TGTGCCAGCAGCCTGGGACTAGCGGGAGGAATCCCGGAGACCCAGTACTTC	CASSLGLAGGIPETQYF
TRBV18	TRBJ1-2	.	.	TGTGCCAGCTCACCCAGGGACGCTGGCTACACCTTC	CASSPRDAGYTF
TRBV25-1	TRBJ1-4	.	.	TGTGCCAGCAGTGAATCAGGGACAACTAATGAAAAACTGTTTTTT	CASSESGTTNEKLFF
TRBV27	TRBJ2-3	TRBD1	.	TGTGCCAGCAGGGTAGGGACAGGGGTGGTAGATACGCAGTATTTT	CASRVGTGVVDTQYF
TRBV19	TRBJ1-2	.	.	TGTGCCAGTAGTACTAATCTTTATGGCTACACCTTC	CASSTNLYGYTF
TRBV6-6	TRBJ2-7	TRBD1	.	TGTGCCAGCAGTTACCAAGGGACAGGGGCGTTCGAGCAGTACTTC	CASSYQGTGAFEQYF
TRBV19	TRBJ2-1	TRBD1	.	TGTGCCAGTAGTATAGGGGGGCAGGGGGCTCGCTACAATGAGCAGTTCTTC	CASSIGGQGARYNEQFF
TRBV5-4	TRBJ1-4	TRBD1	.	TGTGCCAGCAGCACTACAAAGGGGGCGCAGAATGAAAAACTGTTTTTT	CASSTTKGAQNEKLFF
TRBV5-4	TRBJ2-5	.	.	TGTGCCAGCAGCGGGTATGGGCAGGGGGAGACCCAGTACTTC	CASSGYGQGETQYF
TRBV10-3	TRBJ1-4	.	.	TGTGCCATCAGTGATGGAGGGGCTACTAATGAAAAACTGTTTTTT	CAISDGGATNEKLFF
TRBV6-1	TRBJ1-6	.	.	TGTGCCAGCAGTGGGTCAGGGGTGTATTCACCCCTCCACTTT	CASSGSGVYSPLHF
TRBV2	TRBJ2-5	.	.	TGTGCCAGCGCGGACAGACAAGAGACCCAGTACTTC	CASADRQETQYF
TRBV7-9	TRBJ2-1	.	once	TGTGCCAGCAGCTTGAGGGGTGAGCAGTTCTTC	CASSLRGEQFF
TRBV28	TRBJ1-2	.	.	TGTGCCAGCATCAACGCCGGGGGAACAGGGTTAGATGGCTACACCTTC	CASINAGGTGLDGYTF
TRBV6-1	TRBJ2-7	TRBD1	.	TGTGCCAGCAGTGAATTGAGTACAGGGGGGTACCACGCTCCGTTGTTTTACGAGCAGTACTTC	CASSELSTGGYHAPLFYEQYF
TRBV7-2	TRBJ1-2	.	.	TGTGCCAGCAGTTTTGACAGATTTTCACCAGGCTACACCTTC	CASSFDRFSPGYTF
TRBV27	TRBJ2-1	.	few	TGTGCCAGCAGTTTAAGGCCTTCACGAGCCTACAATGAGCAGTTCTTC	CASSLRPSRAYNEQFF
TRBV4-1	TRBJ2-7	TRBD2	.	TGCGCCAGCAGCCAAGAAGGGGTAGCGGGGGACGAGCAGTACTTC	CASSQEGVAGDEQYF
TRBV2	TRBJ2-7	.	.	TGTGCCAGCACGACGAAACAATCCTACGAGCAGTACTTC	CASTTKQSYEQYF
TRBV5-4	TRBJ2-1	TRBD2	.	TGTGCCAGCAGCTCTAGCGGGCACAATGAGCAGTTCTTC	CASSSSGHNEQFF
TRBV4-1	TRBJ1-2	TRBD1	.	TGCGCCAGCAGCCAACAGGACAGGGGGCCCTATGGCTACACCTTC	CASSQQDRGPYGYTF
TRBV2	TRBJ1-5	.	once	TGTGCCAGCAGCGCCAGGGGATCGCGCAATCAGCCCCAGCATTTT	CASSARGSRNQPQHF
TRBV5-1	TRBJ1-3	.	.	TGCGCCAGCAGCTTGGCCCCGGGGGCCTTTGGAAACACCATATATTTT	CASSLAPGAFGNTIYF
TRBV18	TRBJ1-2	.	.	TGTGCCAGCTCCCGATTTGGGGGCTATGGCTACACCTTC	CASSRFGGYGYTF
TRBV7-2	TRBJ1-2	.	.	TGTGCCAGCAGCTCAAACGACCCAGGGGCAAGGGATGGCTACACCTTC	CASSSNDPGARDGYTF
TRBV19	TRBJ2-1	TRBD1	.	TGTGCCAGCGACCCGGGACAGGGGACTAACAATGAGCAGTTCTTC	CASDPGQGTNNEQFF
TRBV18	TRBJ2-7	TRBD2	.	TGTGCCAGCTCACCATTATCCGGACAGGCTGGACTAGCGGGAGCCTACGAGCAGTACTTC	CASSPLSGQAGLAGAYEQYF
TRBV6-6	TRBJ2-3	TRBD2	.	TGTGCCAGCAGTTACCTGGGGACTAGCGGGCTGACGCAGTATTTT	CASSYLGTSGLTQYF
TRBV7-3	TRBJ1-1	.	.	TGTGCCAGCAGCAGCACCATGAACACTGAAGCTTTCTTT	CASSSTMNTEAFF
TRBV4-1	TRBJ2-2	.	.	TGCGCCAGCAGCCACCCCAGGGGAGGGAGCACCGGGGAGCTGTTTTTT	CASSHPRGGSTGELFF
TRBV5-1	TRBJ1-6	.	.	TGCGCCAGCAGCCGAACAGGGAACAATTCACCCCTCCACTTT	CASSRTGNNSPLHF
TRBV7-2	TRBJ2-1	.	.	TGTGCCAGCAGCTTGGGACTCTACAATGAGCAGTTCTTC	CASSLGLYNEQFF
TRBV5-5	TRBJ2-6	TRBD1	.	TGTGCCAGCAGCTTGTCCGGGACAGCGAACTCTGGGGCCAACGTCCTGACTTTC	CASSLSGTANSGANVLTF
TRBV5-1	TRBJ2-7	.	many	TGCGCCAGCGGCCCCTCGTTGAGGACGCTGGGTATGGCCTACGAGCAGTACTTC	CASGPSLRTLGMAYEQYF
TRBV2	TRBJ2-7	.	.	TGTGCCAGCAGTGTAGGGATCCTCTACGAGCAGTACTTC	CASSVGILYEQYF
TRBV5-1	TRBJ2-2	.	.	TGCGCCAGCAGCTCGCATACATCGAACACCGGGGAGCTGTTTTTT	CASSSHTSNTGELFF